The text below deals with one T cell receptor (beta chain). Its antigen remains unknown. The 5'RACE template-switching step produced TCR cDNA and added a universal primer site and UMIs. MiXCR, applied by TCRdb to the 5' RACE reads, yields one record per CDR3 protein. The table has some 300,000 distinct CDR3 sequences, less than 9.5% seen once. The sample comes from a study of T cells after yellow fever vaccination. Findings of the study overall: Subsequent to the booster, the majority of primary-vaccination clones reappeared (about 97% CD4, around 85% CD8). The secondary T-cell response peaked on day 5, not day 15, but was weaker.

The germline V gene encodes CDR1 SQVTM and CDR2 ANQGSEA. The CDR3 consists of 8 residues. The V call is TRBV29-1, the J call TRBJ1-2; no clear D. This receptor was identified in a young man who received the YFV17D yellow fever vaccine. The sample was CD4+ T cells sorted from PBMCs, taken 5 days after the yellow fever booster vaccination. The CDR3 region is CTTGGYTF. CDR3 sequence (DNA): TGCACCACGGGGGGCTACACCTTC.